These T cell receptor beta chains were read from a single sample in a study of blood T cell repertoires in COVID-19. Sequencing used immunoSEQ multiplex PCR; TCRdb keeps in-frame clones, though not all of them. The sample holds about 110,000 clones, 88% seen once. Specimen: peripheral blood. The receptor source for this set is a human donor in a cohort sampled during active COVID-19. Each CDR3 is given with its conserved first and last residue. A D gene is named only where the DNA matches it firmly. Expanded clones get a size class; other rows say once, few or many, or leave the size out.

TRBJ1-2 - TRBV2 - TGTGCCAGCAGTCTACAGGGATTGAACTATGGCTACACCTTC CASSLQGLNYGYTF
TRBJ2-4 - TRBV19 - TGTGCCAGTAGTATTGACTCGGGACACCCGTTTTACATTCAGTACTTC CASSIDSGHPFYIQYF
TRBJ2-3 few TRBV7-3 TRBD2 TGTGCCAGCAGCTTATCCGGGACTAACACGCAGTATTTT CASSLSGTNTQYF
TRBJ1-5 - TRBV29-1 - TGCAGCGTTCTGACGGACAGCTACAATCAGCCCCAGCATTTT CSVLTDSYNQPQHF
TRBJ2-7 - TRBV19 - TGTGCCAGTAGCCCTGGGCAGGGGTACGACGAGCAGTACTTC CASSPGQGYDEQYF
TRBJ2-6 - TRBV5-1 - TGCGCCAGCACCGTTCCGGGCTCTGGGGCCAACGTCCTGACTTTC CASTVPGSGANVLTF
TRBJ2-7 - TRBV19 - TGTGCCAGTAGCGACCCTCGAGGGAGCTCCTACGAGCAGTACTTC CASSDPRGSSYEQYF
TRBJ2-1 - TRBV7-9 TRBD1 TGTGCCAGCAGCTGGAAGGACAGGGGAGGTGAGCAGTTCTTC CASSWKDRGGEQFF
TRBJ1-5 few TRBV28 - TGTGCCAGCAGTTTGGCCTTATCCCAGCATTTT CASSLALSQHF
TRBJ2-1 once TRBV7-3 - TGTGCCAGCAGCTCAACGGAATCACAGGCCGGTGAGCAGTTCTTC CASSSTESQAGEQFF
TRBJ1-5 few TRBV28 - TGTGCCAGTAGGAGTCTTGTTAGACAGCCCCAGCATTTT CASRSLVRQPQHF
TRBJ1-6 - TRBV12-3/TRBV12-4 - TGTGCCACCCAGGCTCAGAATTCACCCCTCCACTTT CATQAQNSPLHF
TRBJ2-7 - TRBV9 TRBD1 TGTGCCAGCAGCCCCGGGACAGGGCGGTACGAGCAGTACTTC CASSPGTGRYEQYF
TRBJ2-1 - TRBV5-1 TRBD2 TGCGCCAGCAGCTTGGGACTAGCCGGGTACAATGAGCAGTTCTTC CASSLGLAGYNEQFF
TRBJ1-6 - TRBV6-2/TRBV6-3 - TGTGCCAGCAGTTACTCTGCCGACGGCGGGCGTTCACCCCTCCACTTT CASSYSADGGRSPLHF
TRBJ2-1 once TRBV27 TRBD1 TGTGCCAGCAGTTCCCCATTCGACAGGGGCAATGAGCAGTTCTTC CASSSPFDRGNEQFF
TRBJ1-6 - TRBV19 TRBD1 TGTGCCAGTAGTCCCCAAGGACAGGACAATTCACCCCTCCACTTT CASSPQGQDNSPLHF
TRBJ2-7 - TRBV5-1 - TGCGCCAGCAGCCCGAGGGTAGAGGGTGAGCAGTACTTC CASSPRVEGEQYF
TRBJ1-1 - TRBV23-1 - TGCGCCAGCACCCTACAGGGCCAGAGAGGAATGAACACTGAAGCTTTCTTT CASTLQGQRGMNTEAFF
TRBJ1-1 - TRBV10-1 TRBD1 TGCGCCAGCAGTGACCGGACGACAGGGCACGGTCGGGACACTGAAGCTTTCTTT CASSDRTTGHGRDTEAFF
TRBJ2-1 - TRBV24-1 TRBD2 TGTGCCACCAGTGATTTGGAGGGGAGGGGCAGCTCCTACAATGAGCAGTTCTTC CATSDLEGRGSSYNEQFF
TRBJ2-3 - TRBV6-5 TRBD1 TGTGCCAGCCTACAGGGGCGGGTCACAGATACGCAGTATTTT CASLQGRVTDTQYF